This T cell receptor beta chain was documented in a study of beta chain features in type 1 diabetes. Across the whole study: When patients were set against healthy donors, age, gender and cell yields were similar. All samples together contributed 100 million to 120 million sorted cells for examination.

V was shortened by 4 bases and J by 5 bases, with 8 bases between the two germline ends. Per germline, CDR1 DFQATT and CDR2 SNEGSKA (reference sequence). The CDR3 length is 11 residues. This clone was seen only a few times. The target antigen is unknown. This same CDR3 is encoded by further DNA sequences in the sample. Expressed TCRB transcripts got sequenced, as all isolated RNA was reverse transcribed. Sequenced by immunoSEQ multiplex PCR; TCRdb stores in-frame clones only, minus some. This sample has 300,000 to 350,000 clones, with 9.3% found just once. Whole-study findings and limits: There was a moderate but significant shortening of TCRB CDR3s in all four CD4+ subsets of Type 1 diabetes patients.

The clonotype originates from a young man with type 1 diabetes. This chain joins TRBV20-1 and TRBJ2-5, with D unclear. Input material: central memory CD4+ T cells from blood. For the CDR3, the DNA is TGCAGTGCTAAAGTTGGGGAGACCCAGTACTTC. It specifies CSAKVGETQYF.